A single sample is the source of the 24 T cell receptor beta chains below, sequenced in a study of CD8 T cells in Susac syndrome. An amount of RNA that ranged from roughly 0.5 to 1 ug was reverse transcribed with random hexamers. In TCRdb, the immunoSEQ multiplex PCR reads were re-called with MiXCR into one record per CDR3 protein. The top ten hold over 0.09% of the sample, which has some 260,000 distinct CDR3 sequences, about 85% seen once. Sequenced input: CD8+ T cells from PBMCs. These receptors all come from a human donor with multiple sclerosis.

The V gene is TRBV28, the J gene TRBJ2-5; 13 bases match TRBD2. The CDR3 is made up of 15 amino acids. The germline CDR1 and CDR2 sequences are MDHEN and SYDVKM. With 6 bases clipped from V and 4 bases from J, the junction kept 5 bases outside the gene matches. The CDR3 loop reads CASRRRLAGGETQYF. The CDR3 region has the DNA TGTGCCAGCAGACGTCGACTAGCGGGAGGAGAGACCCAGTACTTC.

The CDR3 here is CASSLSQGRSTEAFF. The CDR3 bases are TGTGCCAGCAGTTTGAGTCAGGGGAGGAGCACTGAAGCTTTCTTT. The chain links TRBV27 to TRBJ1-1; weak D call: TRBD1 (6 bases). Germline V gene data show CDR1 as MNHEY and CDR2 as SMNVEV (reference sequence). The CDR3 totals 15 residues. Trimming shortened V by 3 bases and J by 4 bases, and 15 bases separated the two germline ends.

The rearrangement uses TRBV28 and TRBJ1-1; TRBD1 might be the D (5 bases). V was shortened by 2 bases and J by 7 bases, with 8 bases between the two germline ends. Germline values: CDR1 MDHEN, CDR2 SYDVKM. The CDR3 is made up of 12 amino acids. DNA for the CDR3: TGTGCCAGCAGTTTAGGGGACTTTGAAGCTTTCTTT. Residues: CASSLGDFEAFF.

This chain connects TRBV27 to TRBJ1-5; D is unclear. Per germline, CDR1 MNHEY and CDR2 SMNVEV (reference sequence). This CDR3 contains 15 residues. V lost 2 bases and J lost 1, with 9 bases in between. CDR3 sequence reads: CASSLRRASNQPQHF. The CDR3 nucleotides are TGTGCCAGCAGTTTAAGACGGGCAAGCAATCAGCCCCAGCATTTT.

V usage is TRBV2 and J usage is TRBJ2-1, with a possible D match to TRBD1 (6 bases). The CDR3 contains 13 residues. Trimming left V 6 bases short and J 4 bases short, with 10 bases between. In germline, CDR1 is SNHLY, CDR2 FYNNEI. The CDR3 spells CASSRGKYNEQFF. The CDR3 nucleotides read TGTGCCAGCAGCAGGGGCAAATACAATGAGCAGTTCTTC.

This clonotype was seen only once. This chain connects TRBV28 to TRBJ1-2; D possibly corresponds to TRBD1 (5 bases). V was trimmed by 4 bases and J by 1 base, leaving 31 bases between them. Germline loops: CDR1 MDHEN, CDR2 SYDVKM. CDR3 size: 21 residues. CDR3 amino acids: CASSSPPRDVWAMGINYGYTF. The CDR3, as DNA: TGTGCCAGCAGTTCCCCCCCCCGGGACGTGTGGGCCATGGGGATTAACTATGGCTACACCTTC.

The J gene is TRBJ1-1, the V gene TRBV5-6; no clear D gene. The length of the CDR3 is 13 residues. Germline CDR1 reads SGHDT; CDR2 reads YYEEEE. V was clipped by 3 bases and J by 1 base, with 7 bases between them. In DNA, the CDR3 is TGTGCCAGCAGCTCCGAGGGGAACACTGAAGCTTTCTTT. This translates into CASSSEGNTEAFF.

The chain joins TRBV7-8 to TRBJ1-2, with D unclear. CDR3 length: 10 amino acids. Between the trimmed V and J ends, which lost 8 bases and 8 bases, there was a span of 9 bases. Per germline, CDR1 SGHVS and CDR2 FQNEAQ. The CDR3 DNA reads as TGTGCCAGCGGGTCTGGGGGCTACACCTTC. This sequence encodes CASGSGGYTF.

The V and J genes are TRBV24-1 and TRBJ2-1, with TRBD2 identical over 8 bases. CDR1 is KGHDR and CDR2 is SFDVKD in the germline V gene. V shed 7 bases and J 3 bases; nucleotides not matched to a gene: 7. This CDR3 comprises 15 residues. CDR3 region: CATSTGRGGYNEQFF. The CDR3 DNA sequence: TGTGCCACCAGCACCGGGAGGGGCGGCTACAATGAGCAGTTCTTC.

CDR3 loop: CSPRTSDRTQYF. The CDR3 DNA follows: TGCAGCCCCCGGACTAGCGATAGAACGCAGTATTTT. The chain combines TRBV29-1 with TRBJ2-3; 9 nucleotides match TRBD2. This CDR3 has 12 residues. The germline V gene encodes CDR1 SQVTM and CDR2 ANQGSEA. J lost 9 bases, V lost 8 bases, and 9 bases had no gene match.

The sample holds one count of this clonotype. The chain combines TRBV2 with TRBJ2-1; TRBD2 matches 10 bases. The germline V gene has CDR1 SNHLY and CDR2 FYNNEI. Trimming cost V 10 bases and J 2 bases; bases outside gene matches: 2. The CDR3 spans 13 residues. For the CDR3, the DNA is TGTGCCATCGGACTAGCGGCCTACAATGAGCAGTTCTTC. Translation: CAIGLAAYNEQFF.

This clonotype was seen more than once but under ten times. CDR3 loop: CASSYSAQGARQPQHF. The CDR3 DNA reads as TGTGCCAGCAGTTACTCAGCCCAGGGGGCGCGTCAGCCCCAGCATTTT. The V call is TRBV6-5, the J call TRBJ1-5, with 8 nucleotides matching TRBD1. CDR3 length equals 16 residues. The V gene end was trimmed by 0 bases and the J gene end by 6 bases; junction bases not matched to a gene: 7. CDR1 MNHEY and CDR2 SVGAGI come from the germline V gene.

For this clonotype: The DNA is omitted, as the CDR3 cannot be located on it reliably, and the CDR3 follows TCRdb's listing. The chain combines TRBV30 with TRBJ1-4. The V gene's germline CDR1 is GTSNPN and CDR2 SVGIG (reference sequence). The CDR3 totals 15 residues, both ends included. CDR3: CAWSVRTCGWGNCFF.

The chain uses TRBV6-5 and TRBJ2-5, with 12 nucleotides matching TRBD2. Germline CDR1 MNHEY, CDR2 SVGAGI. V lost 6 bases and J lost 1; bases outside the gene matches: 0. This CDR3 spans 14 amino acids. The CDR3 loop reads CASRTSGSQETQYF. The CDR3 bases are TGTGCCAGCAGGACTAGCGGGAGCCAAGAGACCCAGTACTTC.

V and J are TRBV19 and TRBJ2-1, with D possibly being TRBD1 or TRBD2 (5 bases each). Germline values: CDR1 LNHDA, CDR2 SQIVND (reference sequence). Trimming shortened V by 3 bases and J by 4 bases, and 19 bases separated the two germline ends. The CDR3 has 17 amino acids. The DNA for the CDR3 is TGTGCCAGTAGTATTGGGTTGGGGGACCTATTATACAATGAGCAGTTCTTC. Its translation is CASSIGLGDLLYNEQFF.

The chain employs TRBV20-1 and TRBJ2-7; 8 bases map to TRBD2. CDR1 is DFQATT, CDR2 SNEGSKA, per germline (reference sequence). V dropped 2 bases and J dropped 2; count of bases not matched to a gene: 11. CDR3 length: 16 amino acids. In DNA form, the CDR3 reads TGCAGTGCTAGATCCACTAGCGGCAAGAGCCCCTACGAGCAGTACTTC. Protein product: CSARSTSGKSPYEQYF.

The chain joins TRBV30 to TRBJ1-2, with 9 bases identical to TRBD1. V lost 3 bases and J lost 4; bases outside the gene matches: 6. This CDR3 is built from 14 residues. CDR1 is GTSNPN, CDR2 SVGIG, per germline (reference sequence). The CDR3 DNA is TGTGCCTGGAGGACAGGGGGAGGTAGCTATGGCTACACCTTC. Protein: CAWRTGGGSYGYTF.

This chain connects TRBV28 to TRBJ1-1; 10 nucleotides agree with TRBD1. Germline lookup yields CDR1 MDHEN and CDR2 SYDVKM. V lost 6 bases and J lost 4; bases outside the gene matches: 11. This CDR3 has 16 amino acids. The DNA for the CDR3 is TGTGCCAGCAGGCCGGGACAGGGGCTTAGGACCACTGAAGCTTTCTTT. It is translated as CASRPGQGLRTTEAFF.

The CDR3 spells CASSERTGNTEAFF. In nucleotides, the CDR3 is TGCGCCAGCAGTGAGCGGACGGGGAACACTGAAGCTTTCTTT. The chain links TRBV10-2 to TRBJ1-1; D is unresolved. V lost 2 bases and J 1 base, leaving 8 bases between the germline ends. In germline, CDR1 is WSHSY, CDR2 SAAADI. The CDR3 length is 14 residues.

The CDR3 reads CASSFAGMNTEAFF. The CDR3 DNA reads as TGTGCCAGCAGTTTTGCAGGGATGAACACTGAAGCTTTCTTT. This chain connects TRBV28 to TRBJ1-1, with D perhaps matching TRBD1 (5 bases). Trimming shortened V by 3 bases and J by 0 bases, and 8 bases separated the two germline ends. Germline V CDR1 and CDR2: MDHEN, SYDVKM. CDR3 length: 14 residues.

This clonotype was found once. V gene TRBV20-1 combines with J gene TRBJ1-5, with D possibly being TRBD1 (5 bases). Deletions cut 5 bases from V and 5 bases from J, with 19 bases between. This CDR3 has 15 residues. From germline, CDR1 is DFQATT and CDR2 SNEGSKA (reference sequence). CDR3 in amino acids: CSALRGIRGHQPQHF. As DNA, the CDR3 is TGCAGTGCTCTAAGGGGTATACGCGGGCATCAGCCCCAGCATTTT.

The chain uses TRBV19 and TRBJ1-5; D is perhaps TRBD1 (5 bases). CDR1 and CDR2 from the germline V gene are LNHDA and SQIVND (reference sequence). The length of the CDR3 is 15 residues. V dropped 5 bases and J dropped 0 bases, with 11 bases sitting between them. The CDR3 nucleotides are TGTGCCAGTAGTTGGCAGGGTGGTAGCAATCAGCCCCAGCATTTT. This sequence encodes CASSWQGGSNQPQHF.

This clonotype showed up just once. This rearrangement joins TRBV10-3 to TRBJ2-2; D gene ambiguous. The CDR3 contains 18 residues. Germline assignment: CDR1 ENHRY and CDR2 SYGVKD. The V gene lost 6 bases and the J gene lost 4 bases, with 24 bases spanning the gap. The DNA for the CDR3 is TGTGCCATCAGGGAAAAGCGTCCCGGTGTCACGGGCACCGGGGAGCTGTTTTTT. Translated, it gives CAIREKRPGVTGTGELFF.

The rearrangement uses TRBV12-3 or TRBV12-4 and TRBJ2-2, with D possibly matching TRBD2 (5 bases). V lost 3 bases and J 4 bases, leaving 15 bases between the germline ends. The length of the CDR3 is 16 residues. The CDR3 protein is CASSFGPGDRTGELFF. The CDR3, as DNA: TGTGCCAGCAGTTTTGGTCCCGGGGATCGCACCGGGGAGCTGTTTTTT.